These T cell receptor beta chains were read from a single sample in a study of Tregs in tolerant kidney transplant recipients. Assay: immunoSEQ multiplex PCR; the TCRdb copy retains only in-frame clones and omits some. This repertoire shows tens of thousands of clones, 91% found once; its top ten account for 1.5% to 2%. Here the sequenced sample was CD4+ T cells from blood (PBMCs), taken 24 months after the transplant. The receptors originated from a human patient who received a combined kidney and bone marrow transplant. Some of the T cells may derive from the graft donor. Both conserved end residues are part of each CDR3. D genes are given only for firm matches. Only some rows state a clone size, as once, few, many or a class for expanded clones.

TRBD2	TRBV27	TRBJ2-1	.	CASRREGIPEQFF	TGTGCCAGCAGGAGGGAGGGTATACCCGAGCAGTTCTTC
.	TRBV4-1	TRBJ1-6	.	CASSQRGYQDNSPLHF	TGCGCCAGCAGCCAGAGGGGGTATCAAGATAATTCACCCCTCCACTTT
.	TRBV4-3	TRBJ2-3	.	CASSQDIADTQYF	TGCGCCAGCAGCCAAGATATTGCAGATACGCAGTATTTT
.	TRBV12-5	TRBJ2-5	.	CASGFNQETQYF	TGTGCTAGTGGTTTTAACCAAGAGACCCAGTACTTC
.	TRBV7-2	TRBJ1-3	.	CASSLDPAGNTIYF	TGTGCCAGCAGCTTAGATCCAGCTGGAAACACCATATATTTT
TRBD1	TRBV19	TRBJ1-5	.	CASSRGGWPSNQPQHF	TGTGCCAGTAGTAGAGGGGGCTGGCCTAGCAATCAGCCCCAGCATTTT
.	TRBV15	TRBJ1-3	.	CATSRDRESSGNTIYF	TGTGCCACCAGCAGAGACCGGGAATCCTCTGGAAACACCATATATTTT
.	TRBV29-1	TRBJ2-3	.	CSVVGLSTDTQYF	TGCAGCGTTGTGGGCCTCAGCACAGATACGCAGTATTTT
TRBD1	TRBV19	TRBJ1-6	.	CASRGESGTGVIRNSPLHF	TGTGCCAGTAGGGGAGAATCCGGGACAGGTGTAATTAGGAATTCACCCCTCCACTTT
.	TRBV13	TRBJ2-7	.	CASSPGGQGVYEQYF	TGTGCCAGCAGCCCGGGTGGGCAGGGCGTCTACGAGCAGTACTTC
TRBD2	TRBV7-2	TRBJ2-7	once	CASSLIRLAELYEQYF	TGTGCCAGCAGCTTAATCAGGCTAGCGGAACTCTACGAGCAGTACTTC
.	TRBV19	TRBJ2-5	.	CASSTGETQYF	TGTGCCAGTAGTACAGGGGAGACCCAGTACTTC
TRBD2	TRBV5-5	TRBJ2-5	.	CASSLRMGGWETQYF	TGTGCCAGCAGCTTGAGGATGGGGGGGTGGGAGACCCAGTACTTC
.	TRBV10-3	TRBJ1-2	few	CAISESGERGYTF	TGTGCCATCAGTGAGTCCGGTGAGCGGGGCTACACCTTC
.	TRBV7-9	TRBJ1-2	once	CASSLAPQSGYTF	TGTGCCAGCAGCTTAGCTCCCCAGTCTGGCTACACCTTC
TRBD2	TRBV5-4	TRBJ2-1	.	CASSPNPGLAVLYNEQFF	TGTGCCAGCAGCCCAAACCCGGGGCTAGCGGTTTTATACAATGAGCAGTTCTTC
.	TRBV7-9	TRBJ2-7	.	CASSLEGPLWRGSYEQYF	TGTGCCAGCAGCTTAGAGGGGCCCCTCTGGCGGGGCTCCTACGAGCAGTACTTC
TRBD1	TRBV28	TRBJ1-2	.	CASSLGTENYGYTF	TGTGCCAGCAGTTTAGGGACAGAGAACTATGGCTACACCTTC
.	TRBV2	TRBJ2-7	.	CASRPGAPLDEQYF	TGTGCCAGCAGGCCTGGAGCTCCCTTGGACGAGCAGTACTTC
.	TRBV5-1	TRBJ2-5	.	CASSLAGGETQYF	TGCGCCAGCAGCTTGGCTGGGGGCGAGACCCAGTACTTC
TRBD2	TRBV4-2	TRBJ2-7	.	CASSQEASGGANEQYF	TGTGCCAGCAGCCAAGAGGCTAGCGGGGGGGCCAACGAGCAGTACTTC